The TCR beta chain under discussion was sequenced for a study of T cells expressing NK-cell markers. Across the whole study: Sorted T-cell subsets CD3+CD56+NKG2C+, CD3+CD56+NKG2C- and CD3+CD56-NKG2C+ were TCR beta-sequenced.

TCRdb re-analyzed the 5' RACE reads; it lists each CDR3 protein once, without DNA. This sample contains some 600,000 distinct CDR3 sequences. Germline lookup yields CDR1 SQVTM and CDR2 ANQGSEA. The CDR3 length is 13 residues. The genes are TRBV29-1 and TRBJ2-5; the D call from TCRdb, TRBD2, cannot be confirmed without DNA. Material: blood T cells: a sorted CD56 or NKG2C T cell subset, CD4+ or CD8+ T cells, or bulk PBMC T cells (not recorded which). This clonotype originated in a man between 18 and 35 years old in good health. The CDR3 protein is CSVLGGDGETQYF.